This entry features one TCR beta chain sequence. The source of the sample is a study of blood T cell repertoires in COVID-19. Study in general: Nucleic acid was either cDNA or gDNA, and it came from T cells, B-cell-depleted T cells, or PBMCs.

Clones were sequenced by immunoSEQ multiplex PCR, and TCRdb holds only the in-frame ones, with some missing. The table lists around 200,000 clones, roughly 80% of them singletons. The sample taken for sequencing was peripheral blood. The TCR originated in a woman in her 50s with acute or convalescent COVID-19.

The CDR3 loop reads CASSHSGGPGNTIYF. The CDR3 nucleotides are TGCGCCAGCAGCCACTCGGGGGGGCCAGGAAACACCATATATTTT. The rearrangement joins TRBV5-1 to TRBJ1-3; D might be TRBD1 (6 bases). This CDR3 region has 15 residues. V lost 4 bases, J lost 4 bases, and 15 bases lay in between. From germline, CDR1 is SGHRS and CDR2 YFSETQ.